Below are 26 T cell receptor beta chains sequenced from a single sample in a study of OX40 agonist ivuxolimab in advanced cancers. The library relied on the immunoSEQ multiplex PCR assay. TCRdb took over this immuneACCESS table, retaining in-frame rearrangements with V and J assigned. Such tables are incomplete; in checked studies, under half of the missing clones stem from an unresolved V gene, and the remainder is unexplained. This sample gives 90,000 to 150,000 clones in total; 85% to 90% of them show up just once. 0.5% to 0.7% of the sample rests with the top ten. The sequencing here drew on CD4+ or CD8+ T cells sorted from blood, taken in a trial of the OX40 agonist ivuxolimab. The receptors come from an adult with an advanced solid tumor such as melanoma, head and neck, liver or kidney cancer.

The rearrangement joins TRBV2 to TRBJ2-2; TRBD1 aligns across 9 bases. The V gene end was trimmed by 8 bases and the J gene end by 0 bases; junction bases not matched to a gene: 7. The CDR3 runs to 16 residues. CDR1 is SNHLY, CDR2 FYNNEI, per germline. The CDR3 DNA follows: TGTGCCAGCGGACGGACAGGGGTATCGAACACCGGGGAGCTGTTTTTT. It encodes CASGRTGVSNTGELFF.

The V call is TRBV9, the J call TRBJ1-5; D might be TRBD1 (6 bases). Per germline, CDR1 SGDLS and CDR2 YYNGEE. The CDR3 spans 13 residues. Between the trimmed V and J ends, which lost 1 base and 4 bases, there was a span of 6 bases. CDR3 region: CASSVQGNQPQHF. CDR3 DNA: TGTGCCAGCAGCGTACAGGGGAATCAGCCCCAGCATTTT.

V gene TRBV5-1 combines with J gene TRBJ1-5; 12 bases align to TRBD1. V lost 4 bases and J lost 7; bases outside the gene matches: 6. The CDR3 has 15 residues. CDR1 SGHRS and CDR2 YFSETQ come from the germline V gene. CDR3 sequence: CASSPGTGGGQPQHF. The CDR3 bases are TGCGCCAGCAGCCCCGGGACAGGGGGCGGACAGCCCCAGCATTTT.

This clone was recorded once. This rearrangement joins TRBV7-8 to TRBJ2-7; 7 nucleotides agree with TRBD2. This CDR3 is 16 amino acids long. V shed 1 base, J shed 1 base, and the junction held 7 bases outside the gene matches. Germline CDR1 is SGHVS and CDR2 is FQNEAQ. The CDR3 sequence: CASSLVVERGSYEQYF. Written as DNA, the CDR3 is TGTGCCAGCAGCTTAGTTGTAGAGCGGGGTTCCTACGAGCAGTACTTC.

This clone was detected only once. One junction end does not reproduce the germline sequence, and a read error may be involved. Within the sample, other DNA sequences also encode this same CDR3. V and J are TRBV7-2 and TRBJ2-1; weak D call: TRBD1 (5 bases). Per germline, CDR1 SGHTA and CDR2 FQGNSA. The CDR3 is made up of 13 amino acids. CDR3 DNA: TGTGCCAGCAGCCGGCCGGATAGGGGATTTGATGTCTTC. Translating it yields CASSRPDRGFDVF. The full variable domain, in which reference TRBV7-2 and TRBJ2-1 provide the parts outside the CDR3, is GAGVSQSPSNKVTEKGKDVELRCDPISGHTALYWYRQSLGQGLEFLIYFQGNSAPDKSGLPSDRFSAERTGGSVSTLTIQRTQQEDSAVYLCASSRPDRGFDVFGPGTRLTVL.

This chain uses TRBV11-2 with TRBJ2-7; no firm D call. CDR1 and CDR2 (germline): SGHAT, FQNNGV. Trimming shortened V by 5 bases and J by 0 bases, and 8 bases separated the two germline ends. This CDR3 comprises 13 residues. The CDR3 DNA is TGTGCCAGCAGCCTCACAGACTCCTACGAGCAGTACTTC. Its protein is CASSLTDSYEQYF.

The V and J genes are TRBV7-9 and TRBJ1-4, with D hard to call. Germline CDR1 is SEHNR and CDR2 is FQNEAQ (reference sequence). The length of the CDR3 is 15 residues. V was cut by 5 bases and J by 1 base, with 11 bases left in between. The CDR3 loop reads CASSPGLETNEKLFF. CDR3 DNA: TGTGCCAGCAGCCCAGGACTGGAAACTAATGAAAAACTGTTTTTT.

V and J are TRBV4-3 and TRBJ1-6; 8 bases are a match to TRBD1. The CDR3 totals 15 residues. V lost 1 base to trimming and J lost 8 bases; unmatched junction nucleotides: 4. Germline CDR1 reads LGHNA; CDR2 reads YSLEER. CDR3 sequence: CASSQGGQGDSPLHF. The CDR3 DNA reads TGCGCCAGCAGCCAAGGAGGACAGGGAGATTCACCCCTCCACTTT.

A single count supports this clone. The J gene is TRBJ1-1, the V gene TRBV6-5; D remains unclear. The ends were cut back, 0 bases at V and 8 bases at J, with 10 bases in the middle. The CDR3 covers 13 residues. CDR1 and CDR2 (germline): MNHEY, SVGAGI. In nucleotides, the CDR3 is TGTGCCAGCAGTTACTCGAGGGAGCAGGAAGCTTTCTTT. Translated: CASSYSREQEAFF.

This sequence joins TRBV7-3 and TRBJ2-2; D call uncertain. This CDR3 has 14 residues. Germline loops: CDR1 SGHTA, CDR2 FQGTGA. Trimming took off 2 bases at V and 0 bases at J, with 4 bases between the two ends. The CDR3 DNA reads TGTGCCAGCAGCTTAGGATCGAACACCGGGGAGCTGTTTTTT. Protein sequence: CASSLGSNTGELFF.

The gene calls are TRBV11-2 and TRBJ1-1, with D maybe TRBD1 (5 bases). Deletions cut 2 bases from V and 8 bases from J, with 6 bases between. The V gene's germline CDR1 is SGHAT and CDR2 FQNNGV. The CDR3 loop spans 11 amino acids. The CDR3 region is CASSLRGEAFF. DNA of the CDR3: TGTGCCAGCAGCTTAAGGGGAGAAGCTTTCTTT.

V usage is TRBV5-1 and J usage is TRBJ2-6; 7 bases fit TRBD1. V shed 0 bases and J 0 bases; nucleotides not matched to a gene: 3. The CDR3 covers 17 residues. Germline assignment: CDR1 SGHRS and CDR2 YFSETQ. CDR3 bases: TGCGCCAGCAGCTTGGGACAGGGTTACTCTGGGGCCAACGTCCTGACTTTC. This codes for CASSLGQGYSGANVLTF.

This sequence joins TRBV30 and TRBJ2-7, with D possibly called TRBD1 or TRBD2 (5 bases each). This CDR3 has 13 amino acids. The germline gives CDR1 GTSNPN, CDR2 SVGIG (reference sequence). The V gene lost 4 bases and the J gene lost 3 bases, with 13 bases spanning the gap. CDR3 residues: CAWTPGPNYEQYF. The DNA of the CDR3 is TGTGCCTGGACCCCGGGACCGAACTACGAGCAGTACTTC.

The rearrangement links TRBV4-3 to TRBJ2-1; 14 bases are a match to TRBD2. This CDR3 has 16 residues. Looked up from germline, CDR1 is LGHNA and CDR2 is YSLEER. The V segment lost 0 bases and the J segment 7 bases; nucleotides outside the gene matches: 2. The DNA of the CDR3 is TGCGCCAGCAGCCAAGATCGGACTAGCGGGGGGAATGAGCAGTTCTTC. Its protein product is CASSQDRTSGGNEQFF.

The CDR3 region has the DNA TGTGCCAGCAGCCCGGGGACAGGGCTGCAGTACTTC. Its translation is CASSPGTGLQYF. This rearrangement joins TRBV7-9 to TRBJ2-7; 9 bases line up with TRBD1. Germline V gene lookup returns CDR1 SEHNR and CDR2 FQNEAQ (reference sequence). Trimming took 5 bases from V and 9 from J; bases not matched to a gene: 5. This CDR3 is built from 12 residues.

The chain has TRBV6-5 and TRBJ1-4; D ambiguous. This CDR3 contains 10 residues. From germline, CDR1 is MNHEY and CDR2 SVGAGI. The V gene lost 8 bases and the J gene lost 4 bases, with 2 bases spanning the gap. The CDR3 here is CASLNEKLFF. The CDR3 DNA is TGTGCCAGCCTTAATGAAAAACTGTTTTTT.

The V gene is TRBV5-4, the J gene TRBJ1-1, with TRBD1 as a possible D gene (6 bases). CDR1 and CDR2 (germline): SGHNT, YYREEE (reference sequence). The CDR3 is made up of 15 amino acids. With 4 bases removed from V and 6 bases from J, the gap between germline ends came to 19 bases. CDR3 bases: TGTGCCAGCAGCCCTCCCCGGGGGCTGTTAGCTGAAGCTTTCTTT. Amino acid sequence: CASSPPRGLLAEAFF.

The V and J genes are TRBV6-4 and TRBJ2-3; D possibly uses TRBD1 or TRBD2 (6 bases each). Germline lookup yields CDR1 MRHNA and CDR2 SNTAGT. The CDR3 runs to 14 residues. Trimming stripped 6 bases from V and 0 bases from J, with 10 bases between. Here the CDR3 DNA reads TGTGCCAGCAGCGGGGGCCATAGCACAGATACGCAGTATTTT. Its protein is CASSGGHSTDTQYF.

The rearrangement uses TRBV28 and TRBJ1-4; no clear D. Germline loops: CDR1 MDHEN, CDR2 SYDVKM. This CDR3 spans 13 amino acids. Between the trimmed V and J ends, which lost 8 bases and 7 bases, there was a span of 14 bases. CDR3 DNA sequence: TGTGCCAGCGGCGCGATCTGGGCTGAAAAACTGTTTTTT. It is translated as CASGAIWAEKLFF.

The chain is built from TRBV6-1 and TRBJ1-6; D remains unclear. V shed 6 bases and J shed 0 bases, with 9 bases lying between them. Per germline, CDR1 MNHNS and CDR2 SASEGT. The CDR3 covers 15 residues. The CDR3: CASRPWDSYNSPLHF. The CDR3 DNA reads TGTGCCAGCAGGCCTTGGGACTCCTATAATTCACCCCTCCACTTT.

The chain links TRBV5-1 to TRBJ1-1; D is uncertain. The CDR3 consists of 14 residues. V dropped 1 base and J dropped 0 bases, with 7 bases sitting between them. Germline CDR1 is SGHRS and CDR2 is YFSETQ. The CDR3, as DNA: TGCGCCAGCAGCTTGACCAGCATGAACACTGAAGCTTTCTTT. It codes for CASSLTSMNTEAFF.

The rearrangement uses TRBV11-2 and TRBJ2-3; D gene uncertain. There are 14 residues in the CDR3. Germline V gives CDR1 SGHAT, CDR2 FQNNGV. The germline V and J ends were trimmed by 2 bases and 6 bases, with 12 bases remaining between them. The CDR3 loop reads CASSLSTVVDTQYF. In DNA, the CDR3 is TGTGCCAGCAGCTTAAGCACCGTGGTTGATACGCAGTATTTT.

The chain joins TRBV4-3 to TRBJ2-1, with 7 bases that match TRBD1. The CDR3 is made up of 15 amino acids. The junction had 8 bases not matched to a gene; V was cut back by 3 bases and J by 6 bases. Germline assignment: CDR1 LGHNA and CDR2 YSLEER. The CDR3 DNA sequence: TGCGCCAGCAGCCAGACCGGGACAGCCAGCAATGAGCAGTTCTTC. It specifies CASSQTGTASNEQFF.

As concerns this clone: This sample also contains other DNA sequences that code for the same CDR3. The rearrangement links TRBV7-2 to TRBJ1-6; TRBD1 matches 8 bases. V gave up 2 bases and J gave up 7 bases; unmatched junction bases: 1. CDR1 and CDR2 from the germline V gene are SGHTA and FQGNSA. CDR3 length equals 14 residues. This CDR3 reads CASSLNRGNSPLHF. DNA for the CDR3: TGTGCCAGCAGCTTAAACAGGGGGAATTCACCCCTCCACTTT.

The V call is TRBV9, the J call TRBJ1-5, with a weak D call TRBD1 (5 bases). This CDR3 comprises 14 residues. In germline, CDR1 is SGDLS, CDR2 YYNGEE. Trimming removed 0 bases at V and 5 bases at J, with 9 bases between. The CDR3 reads CASSVAGDDQPQHF. DNA of the CDR3: TGTGCCAGCAGCGTAGCGGGGGATGATCAGCCCCAGCATTTT. Full variable domain (missing parts from reference TRBV9 and TRBJ1-5): DSGVTQTPKHLITATGQRVTLRCSPRSGDLSVYWYQQSLDQGLQFLIQYYNGEERAKGNILERFSAQQFPDLHSELNLSSLELGDSALYFCASSVAGDDQPQHFGDGTRLSIL.

The genes are TRBV2 and TRBJ2-1; D is unresolved. The germline V gene has CDR1 SNHLY and CDR2 FYNNEI. This CDR3 comprises 11 residues. Trimming shortened V by 6 bases and J by 6 bases, and 6 bases separated the two germline ends. The CDR3 DNA reads TGTGCCAGCAGATTGATCAATGAGCAGTTCTTC. It translates to CASRLINEQFF.